This T cell receptor (beta chain) was observed in a study of blood T cell repertoires in COVID-19. Study as a whole: Collection of acute and convalescent COVID-19 samples took place in the United States, Italy and Spain. T cells, B-cell-depleted T cells, or PBMCs provided the cDNA or gDNA that served as material.

The CDR3 is 15 amino acids. Germline-derived CDR1 and CDR2 are SGHRS and YFSETQ. Trimming pared 7 bases from V and 1 base from J, leaving 18 bases between. In the original processing: Amplification from reference gene primers served as the basis for estimated nucleated cell counts. Generated by immunoSEQ multiplex PCR, the TCRdb table keeps only in-frame clones and is missing some. The DNA gave D and trimming, while V, J and clone size come from that table. The table records under 300,000 clones, 82% of them present only once. The rearrangement uses TRBV5-1 and TRBJ2-7; weak D call: TRBD1 (6 bases). Sample: peripheral blood. This clonotype was obtained from a woman aged 55-69 years with active or convalescent COVID-19. CDR3 sequence reads: CASCQGSGGSYEQYF. The CDR3 DNA reads as TGCGCCAGCTGCCAGGGGAGTGGGGGTTCCTACGAGCAGTACTTC.